This T cell receptor (beta chain) was sequenced in a study of cytomegalovirus exposure and HLA in healthy donors listed by TCRdb under 2017. Context from the whole study: According to an earlier analysis of 550 to 750 of the donors, about 179 million T cells yielded some 120 million unique TCR beta sequences and 276 Gb of sequence data. About 320 gigabases of sequencing data and 70 million to 85 million unique TCR sequences were included in an early release covering 550 to 650 HLA-typed donors. Of the roughly 400 genotyped donors, roughly 76% were placed in the genetic ancestry cluster associated with self-reported Caucasian donors. The study aimed to test whether signatures of past pathogen exposure could be identified by cataloging public T cell receptors. Using immunosequencing, the study profiled T cell repertoires from 666 subjects and related those repertoires to cytomegalovirus serostatus. In addition to the first cohort of approximately 650 subjects, a separate validation cohort of approximately 130 different subjects was used. To predict cytomegalovirus infection status, the study brought together high-throughput TCR immunosequencing, statistical association of individual TCRs with disease status, and machine learning. A later analysis re-analyzed previously published TCR beta repertoires from several hundred donors and added high-resolution HLA genotyping to study TCR occurrence patterns. Rather than drawing on any new phenotypic data, the later analysis identified candidate immune exposures from TCR beta sequences and the way those sequences occurred across donors. In an earlier analysis of a few hundred of the donors, high-throughput TCR beta sequencing was used to judge whether each TCR beta V gene segment behaved as functional or pseudogenic. Donor age, sex, ethnicity and CMV serostatus were compiled alongside the repertoire data. A later genetic analysis took genome-wide SNP genotypes for about 65% of the 666 donors and used that subset as a discovery cohort. Every repertoire in the discovery cohort had been generated on one and the same sequencing platform. Both class I and class II loci were covered by HLA typing, at four-digit resolution. Typing coverage varied by locus: roughly 629-630 donors for A, B, C, DRB1 and DQB1; approximately 560 for DQA1; over 600 for DPA1; around 450 for DPB1. Roughly 5 DR-DQ haplotypes were treated as single units for association and clustering because of strong linkage in the cohort. Across under 500 genotyped donors of the cohort, an average of 235,054 unique TCR beta nucleotide sequences per donor were sequenced, and around 19% of those sequences were non-productive. What the research found in general, with its limitations: An earlier analysis of 450 to 750 of the donors showed that most TCR beta V segments appeared in productive rearrangements either about 87% or about 30% of the time, which broadly matched IMGT annotations. In a later analysis, TCR association rates were found to vary across HLA loci, with the most associated TCRs seen for DRB1 alleles and the fewest for HLA-C alleles. It was suggested by the authors that the approach could potentially be generalized to other disease states and immunological phenotypes. When HLA alleles, especially DR and DQ, strongly co-occurred, attributing TCR associations to individual alleles was difficult. In both the original and validation cohorts, the classifier was reported to diagnose cytomegalovirus status with high specificity and sensitivity. A cluster of highly shared sequence variants was judged likely to be a technical artifact of the sequencing pipeline. According to a later genetic analysis, donors in an Asian-associated ancestry cluster had fewer N-insertions in productive TCRs than the approximately 710-donor mean. Some IMGT-functional V segments, including TRBV6-2 and TRBV6-3, could not be distinguished by the 87-base-pair reads and were therefore excluded. HLA typing was unavailable for some donors at each locus, so association tests used only the typed subset. Most TCR sequences were seen in very few donors, while some public TCRs were found in many individuals. The study gave a list of more than 150 TCR beta chains associated with cytomegalovirus. A later analysis reported that several top co-occurrence clusters appeared linked to parvovirus B19, influenza, CMV and Epstein-Barr virus. Linkage disequilibrium might explain the correlated functional status among segregating V segments, but an unknown experimental factor could not be ruled out. Approximately 16 rarely observed V segments, including chromosome 9 orphons, were excluded from the earlier analysis of several hundred of the donors because counts were too low. Compared with equally common non-associated chains, HLA-associated TCR beta chains in a later analysis were more clonally expanded and had lower generation probabilities. Roughly uniform sequencing depth across donors was assumed in presence/absence analyses, although this assumption may not hold. A further reported finding was that TCR beta sequences accurately predicted the HLA-A and HLA-B alleles for most subjects in the first cohort. The cohort was sequenced for TCR beta chains only, and without alpha or paired-chain data the features that could be detected were limited. V-gene and J-gene trimming of TCR beta chains was associated with a missense DCLRE1C variant in a later genetic analysis, and the association was replicated in an independent cohort. According to a later analysis, most CMV-associated TCR beta chains appeared to be HLA-restricted, and the HLA associations seemed to be driven largely by CMV exposure. A later analysis associated about 17,000 TCR beta sequences with specific HLA alleles at a false discovery rate of 0.05. The only immune exposure information available for the cohort was CMV serostatus. In vitro tests confirmed that a few of the cytomegalovirus-associated TCR beta chains recognize cytomegalovirus antigens.

Relative to germline, V is missing 5 bases and J is missing 5 bases, with 6 bases of the junction outside any gene match. According to the germline V gene, CDR1 reads SGHRS and CDR2 reads YFSETQ. The cysteine opens and the phenylalanine closes a CDR3 of 14 amino acids. The kept DNA is CDR3 alone, 42 bases in frame from the first base. Library construction relied on the immunoSEQ multiplex PCR assay. The multiplex PCR relied on a mix of 60 forward primers for TCR Vbeta segments and 13 reverse primers for TCR Jbeta segments. The CDR3 region of rearranged TCR beta genes was amplified from genomic DNA by a multiplex PCR assay. The amplified TCR beta libraries were sequenced on the Illumina HiSeq System as 87-base-pair reads. The study's own analysis went as follows. A later analysis counted around 72 million unique TCR beta chains across the 550 to 750 repertoires, and 9.5 million to 11 million of these chains were shared by at least two donors. To remove PCR and sequencing errors, raw reads were error-corrected and collapsed into unique sequences using a nearest-neighbor algorithm that merged closely related sequences. Alignment of CDR3 sequences to IMGT reference sequences was used to assign V, D and J gene segments. For a sequence to be retained, a match of at least six nucleotides to both a V gene segment and a J gene segment was required. A rearrangement counted as productive if the CDR3 had no stop codons and remained in frame with V and J, and every other rearrangement counted as non-productive. Following IMGT convention, CDR3 was defined as the stretch from the second conserved V-encoded cysteine to the conserved J-encoded phenylalanine. The earlier analysis of 587 of the donors excluded sequences that lacked an unambiguous match to a single V gene segment. An earlier analysis of 550 to 650 of the donors classified V segments as functional when productive rearrangements were above 56.7% and as segregating when the standard deviation between donors was above 5%. A statistical classification framework was built for diagnosing cytomegalovirus status from the catalog of TCR beta chain sequences. A later analysis assigned V and J genes by comparing TCR nucleotide sequences with IMGT/GENE-DB human TR gene sequences. Using the TCRdist pipeline, a later analysis assigned CDR3 sequences along with most-parsimonious VDJ recombination scenarios. A later analysis defined each TCR beta chain by its CDR3 amino acid sequence plus V-gene family, and excluded reads lacking a unique V-gene family. In a later analysis, 500 to 650 highly shared, low-generation-probability nucleotide sequences were removed to address suspected cross-contamination and a sequencing artifact. For each public chain, a later analysis derived a clonal expansion index from normalized ranks of inferred template counts within each repertoire. In a later analysis, generation probabilities were computed with a VDJ recombination model fitted to out-of-frame rearrangements, and the resulting probabilities were checked against IGoR. In a later analysis, TCR-TCR, TCR-HLA and TCR-CMV co-occurrence was scored with hypergeometric tests, and a repertoire-size bias correction was applied to TCR pairs. In a later analysis, false discovery rates were estimated by permuting HLA or CMV assignments 20 times. In a later analysis, co-occurring TCRs were grouped using DBSCAN, with TCRdist sequence similarity added in when clustering inside HLA-allele-positive subsets. Repertoires with fewer than 30,000 or more than 120,000 public chains, plus five repertoires with anomalous nucleotide sharing, were excluded from co-occurrence clustering. TCRdb mirrors the immuneACCESS table, restricted to in-frame sequences. Some clones are absent from its copies; in checked studies, under half trace to an unresolved V gene, and the reason for the others is unknown. V and J calls and clone size are copied from that table; D and trimming were computed from the DNA. Recorded for this sample are fewer than 85,000 clones; roughly 70% of them occurred a single time. The ten largest clones represent roughly 5% of the sample.

The cohort was made up of 666 healthy bone marrow donors. All cohort members were sampled while nominally healthy, although unrecorded immune exposures were likely present. The donor was CMV seropositive and was included in the group of 289 seropositive cohort members. Each donor provided a peripheral blood sample, and peripheral blood mononuclear cells were used for TCR beta sequencing. The Qiagen DNeasy Blood Extraction Kit was used to extract genomic DNA from the blood cell samples. Comment on this clone: No cognate antigen has been identified for it. Within one base of it there is no much larger clone, and no base qualities were kept.

This chain joins TRBV5-1 to TRBJ2-2; TRBD2 agrees with 7 junctional bases. The sample comprised PBMCs. The TCR sequence derives from a man aged 60-69 years in good health and CMV-seropositive. The base sequence is TGCGCCAGCAGTCCTGGGCGGGGGACCGGGGAGCTGTTTTTT. Its translation is CASSPGRGTGELFF.